Each of the 30 T cell receptor beta chains below was sequenced from the same sample in a study of OX40 agonist ivuxolimab in advanced cancers. Sequencing used immunoSEQ multiplex PCR; TCRdb keeps in-frame clones, though not all of them. This table has more than 50,000 clones, about nine tenths appearing once. Sequences were derived from CD4+ or CD8+ T cells sorted from blood, sampled in a trial of the OX40 agonist ivuxolimab. These receptors were obtained from an adult with an advanced solid tumor such as melanoma, head and neck, liver or kidney cancer.

The chain recombines TRBV5-1 with TRBJ1-4; weak D call: TRBD1 (5 bases). The germline V and J ends were trimmed by 7 bases and 7 bases, with 20 bases remaining between them. CDR3 length: 15 amino acids. Germline-derived CDR1 and CDR2 are SGHRS and YFSETQ. DNA of the CDR3: TGCGCCAGCGGGCTTGCAGGGTCGGTGGGTGAAAAACTGTTTTTT. Amino acids: CASGLAGSVGEKLFF.

V and J are TRBV7-2 and TRBJ2-7; 9 bases agree with TRBD2. V was pared by 5 bases and J by 2 bases, with 10 bases of the junction left unmatched. The germline gives CDR1 SGHTA, CDR2 FQGNSA. The CDR3 loop spans 16 amino acids. The CDR3 DNA sequence: TGTGCCAGCAGCCCGGAGACTAGCGGATCTCCCTACGAGCAGTACTTC. Translated: CASSPETSGSPYEQYF.

The chain couples TRBV25-1 to TRBJ1-5, with unresolved D. V was cut by 1 base and J by 7 bases, with 8 bases left in between. The CDR3 is 13 amino acids. CDR1 and CDR2 from the germline V gene are MGHDK and SYGVNS. Here the CDR3 DNA reads TGTGCCAGCAGTGAATTTCTAGGACAGCCCCAGCATTTT. As protein: CASSEFLGQPQHF.

The chain has TRBV4-1 and TRBJ2-5; 7 nucleotides match TRBD1. J lost 5 bases, V lost 3 bases, and 9 bases had no gene match. Per germline, CDR1 MGHRA and CDR2 YSYEKL. The CDR3 contains 15 residues. The CDR3 coding sequence is TGCGCCAGCAGCCATTATGACAGGGCATCGGAGACCCAGTACTTC. Translating gives CASSHYDRASETQYF.

The J gene is TRBJ2-6, the V gene TRBV2, with 7 positions matching TRBD2. Looked up from germline, CDR1 is SNHLY and CDR2 is FYNNEI. The CDR3 has 16 residues. The V segment lost 6 bases and the J segment 7 bases; nucleotides outside the gene matches: 12. CDR3 coding DNA: TGTGCCAGCAGACAACTATGGAGGGAGGGAGCCAACGTCCTGACTTTC. Encoded protein: CASRQLWREGANVLTF.

The V and J genes are TRBV11-2 and TRBJ2-2, with D possibly TRBD2 on 5 matching bases. Germline lookup yields CDR1 SGHAT and CDR2 FQNNGV. The CDR3 extends over 15 amino acids. The germline V and J ends were trimmed by 6 bases and 6 bases, with 17 bases remaining between them. CDR3 residues: CASSFSQDWAGELFF. DNA for the CDR3: TGTGCCAGCAGTTTCTCCCAGGACTGGGCCGGGGAGCTGTTTTTT. Combining the CDR3 with reference TRBV11-2 and TRBJ2-2 gives the whole variable domain EAGVAQSPRYKIIEKRQSVAFWCNPISGHATLYWYQQILGQGPKLLIQFQNNGVVDDSQLPKDRFSAERLKGVDSTLKIQPAKLEDSAVYLCASSFSQDWAGELFFGEGSRLTVL.

The chain recombines TRBV5-1 with TRBJ1-1, with TRBD1 as a possible D gene (6 bases). Trimming took 6 bases from V and 3 from J, leaving 21 bases between them. Looked up from germline, CDR1 is SGHRS and CDR2 is YFSETQ. The CDR3 sequence is 16 residues long. DNA for the CDR3: TGCGCCAGCACCCCCCGGGAGGGGGGAGGGTACACTGAAGCTTTCTTT. This sequence encodes CASTPREGGGYTEAFF.

The V and J genes are TRBV27 and TRBJ1-2; weak D call: TRBD1 (6 bases). The CDR3 consists of 14 residues. The ends were cut back, 3 bases at V and 4 bases at J, with 12 bases in the middle. Per germline, CDR1 MNHEY and CDR2 SMNVEV (reference sequence). CDR3 in amino acids: CASSFIRGPYGYTF. CDR3 DNA sequence: TGTGCCAGCAGTTTCATCAGGGGCCCCTATGGCTACACCTTC.

The chain recombines TRBV7-9 with TRBJ2-5; 9 bases match TRBD2. The J segment lost 3 bases and the V segment lost 5 bases, leaving 4 bases of the junction unmatched. This CDR3 has 14 residues. CDR1 is SEHNR and CDR2 is FQNEAQ in the germline V gene (reference sequence). The CDR3 sequence: CASSLRGGEETQYF. In nucleotides, the CDR3 is TGTGCCAGCAGCCTGCGGGGGGGAGAAGAGACCCAGTACTTC.

This CDR3 reads CASSRQSLYQETQYF. The CDR3 DNA reads TGTGCCAGCTCAAGACAATCCTTGTACCAAGAGACCCAGTACTTC. The J gene is TRBJ2-5, the V gene TRBV18; D not certain. V gave up 5 bases and J gave up 0 bases, with 13 bases separating them. Per the germline V gene, CDR1 is KGHSH and CDR2 is LQKENI. The CDR3 is 15 residues long.

The CDR3 coding sequence is TGCGCCAGCACTGACTTTTGGGGACAGGGGGCTGAAAAACTGTTTTTT. Translation: CASTDFWGQGAEKLFF. The gene calls are TRBV5-1 and TRBJ1-4; 12 bases match TRBD1. J lost 7 bases, V lost 6 bases, and 10 bases had no gene match. This CDR3 has 16 amino acids. The germline CDR1 and CDR2 sequences are SGHRS and YFSETQ.

This clone was seen only once. The V call is TRBV4-1, the J call TRBJ1-2; tentatively, D is TRBD1 (5 bases). Germline V CDR1 and CDR2: MGHRA, YSYEKL. Trimming removed 5 bases at V and 8 bases at J, with 24 bases between. This CDR3 is built from 16 residues. The CDR3 loop reads CASSSRRALSGRGYTF. The CDR3 DNA reads TGCGCCAGCAGCTCCCGTAGGGCCCTTTCAGGGCGGGGCTACACCTTC.

The V call is TRBV29-1, the J call TRBJ2-7, with D perhaps being TRBD1 or TRBD2 (5 bases each). The germline CDR1 and CDR2 sequences are SQVTM and ANQGSEA. The CDR3 consists of 11 residues. Trimming took off 4 bases at V and 5 bases at J, with 9 bases between the two ends. CDR3 sequence: CSVGGSDEQYF. The CDR3 region has the DNA TGCAGCGTTGGGGGGTCAGACGAGCAGTACTTC.

This sequence joins TRBV6-5 and TRBJ2-7; 8 bases line up with TRBD1. This CDR3 spans 14 amino acids. Losses at the gene ends were 2 bases for V and 2 bases for J; bases not matched to a gene: 2. The germline gives CDR1 MNHEY, CDR2 SVGAGI. The CDR3 bases are TGTGCCAGCAGTTACGGGACAGGCCCCTACGAGCAGTACTTC. Translating it yields CASSYGTGPYEQYF.

This clone was counted between two and nine times. Written as DNA, the CDR3 is TGCGCCAGCAGCTCCGCGGGGGTCCGCTACAATGAGCAGTTCTTC. The encoded protein is CASSSAGVRYNEQFF. The chain recombines TRBV5-1 with TRBJ2-1, with TRBD2 matching over 7 bases. Trimming removed 3 bases from V and 3 bases from J; junction bases left unmatched: 6. CDR3 length: 15 residues. Germline assignment: CDR1 SGHRS and CDR2 YFSETQ.

The chain carries TRBV5-1 and TRBJ2-5, with 11 bases identical to TRBD2. Germline CDR1 SGHRS, CDR2 YFSETQ. The CDR3 runs to 18 residues. V lost 1 base to trimming and J lost 5 bases; unmatched junction nucleotides: 13. The CDR3: CASSLSGALAGGEETQYF. The CDR3 DNA reads as TGCGCCAGCAGCTTGTCGGGGGCTCTAGCGGGAGGTGAGGAGACCCAGTACTTC.

The rearrangement joins TRBV11-2 to TRBJ2-2, with a possible D match to TRBD2 (5 bases). Germline V gene lookup returns CDR1 SGHAT and CDR2 FQNNGV. CDR3 size: 12 residues. Trimming stripped 8 bases from V and 7 bases from J, with 11 bases between. DNA for the CDR3: TGTGCCAGCGCTCGGGGATACGGGGAGCTGTTTTTT. The encoded protein is CASARGYGELFF. Based on the CDR3 plus reference TRBV11-2 and TRBJ2-2, the full variable domain is EAGVAQSPRYKIIEKRQSVAFWCNPISGHATLYWYQQILGQGPKLLIQFQNNGVVDDSQLPKDRFSAERLKGVDSTLKIQPAKLEDSAVYLCASARGYGELFFGEGSRLTVL.

This clone occurred once. The gene calls are TRBV29-1 and TRBJ2-1; D uncertain. CDR3 size: 12 residues. Germline assignment: CDR1 SQVTM and CDR2 ANQGSEA. The germline V and J ends were trimmed by 4 bases and 9 bases, with 13 bases remaining between them. As DNA, the CDR3 is TGCAGCGTTGGTGTTGGGCCGGGTGAGCAGTTCTTC. Translating it yields CSVGVGPGEQFF.

The chain couples TRBV27 to TRBJ2-2; TRBD1 is a possible D gene (5 bases). This CDR3 is built from 14 residues. Germline V gene data show CDR1 as MNHEY and CDR2 as SMNVEV (reference sequence). V dropped 5 bases and J dropped 2 bases, with 9 bases sitting between them. CDR3 DNA sequence: TGTGCCAGCAGTGTTGGACACAACACCGGGGAGCTGTTTTTT. Protein sequence: CASSVGHNTGELFF.

The chain uses TRBV27 and TRBJ1-6; D possibly corresponds to TRBD1 (6 bases). V dropped 6 bases and J dropped 8 bases, with 17 bases sitting between them. Germline lookup yields CDR1 MNHEY and CDR2 SMNVEV (reference sequence). This CDR3 spans 15 amino acids. As DNA, the CDR3 is TGTGCCAGCAGCCCCCTCACAGGGAGGGATTCACCCCTCCACTTT. Amino acid sequence: CASSPLTGRDSPLHF.

This clone was picked up a small number of times. J is TRBJ1-1 and V is TRBV7-9, with unresolved D. CDR1 is SEHNR and CDR2 is FQNEAQ in the germline V gene (reference sequence). Trimming took off 1 base at V and 9 bases at J, with 12 bases between the two ends. This CDR3 comprises 13 residues. Here the CDR3 DNA reads TGTGCCAGCAGCTTAGATCAGGTCCACCAAGCTTTCTTT. It yields the protein CASSLDQVHQAFF. Variable domain in full (rest from reference TRBV7-9 and TRBJ1-1): DTGVSQNPRHKITKRGQNVTFRCDPISEHNRLYWYRQTLGQGPEFLTYFQNEAQLEKSRLLSDRFSAERPKGSFSTLEIQRTEQGDSAMYLCASSLDQVHQAFFGQGTRLTVV.

This chain links TRBV18 with TRBJ1-2, with 8 bases matching TRBD1. This CDR3 contains 13 residues. The ends lost 6 bases at V and 4 bases at J; junction bases unmatched: 4. Germline loops: CDR1 KGHSH, CDR2 LQKENI. The chain's CDR3 is CASSAGQGYGYTF. CDR3 nucleotide sequence: TGTGCCAGCTCGGCAGGACAGGGCTATGGCTACACCTTC.

The rearrangement joins TRBV19 to TRBJ1-5; no firm D call. The CDR3 is made up of 15 amino acids. V lost 6 bases to trimming and J lost 1 base, with 13 bases between them. Germline assignment: CDR1 LNHDA and CDR2 SQIVND (reference sequence). Here the CDR3 DNA reads TGTGCCAGTAGGCGGGAGTTTACGAGCAATCAGCCCCAGCATTTT. Protein sequence: CASRREFTSNQPQHF.

The rearrangement uses TRBV19 and TRBJ2-7; TRBD2 aligns across 8 bases. The V and J ends lost 3 bases and 3 bases, in that order; junction bases with no gene match: 10. The CDR3 runs to 16 residues. In germline, CDR1 is LNHDA, CDR2 SQIVND (reference sequence). CDR3 sequence (DNA): TGTGCCAGTAGTATCCTCTTCAAGCGGGAGAGCTACGAGCAGTACTTC. It yields the protein CASSILFKRESYEQYF.

The chain uses TRBV27 and TRBJ1-1, with 10 bases aligning to TRBD1. Per germline, CDR1 MNHEY and CDR2 SMNVEV (reference sequence). This CDR3 has 14 residues. The V and J ends lost 5 bases and 5 bases, in that order; junction bases with no gene match: 5. The CDR3 here is CASSDRGPRTEAFF. The CDR3 coding sequence is TGTGCCAGCAGTGACAGGGGGCCCAGGACTGAAGCTTTCTTT.

This rearrangement joins TRBV19 to TRBJ2-2; weak D call: TRBD1 (6 bases). Between the trimmed V and J ends, which lost 4 bases and 4 bases, there was a span of 16 bases. CDR3 length: 16 amino acids. Germline CDR1 reads LNHDA; CDR2 reads SQIVND (reference sequence). As DNA, the CDR3 is TGTGCCAGTAGTACAGGGGCCACGTGGGGCACCGGGGAGCTGTTTTTT. It codes for CASSTGATWGTGELFF.

The chain links TRBV6-1 to TRBJ1-2, with D unresolved. Trimming stripped 5 bases from V and 2 bases from J, with 15 bases between. This CDR3 contains 15 residues. The V gene's germline CDR1 is MNHNS and CDR2 SASEGT. CDR3 residues: CASSIVFEANYGYTF. Written as DNA, the CDR3 is TGTGCCAGCAGTATCGTGTTCGAGGCCAACTATGGCTACACCTTC.

Only one count was recorded for this clone. V and J are TRBV6-6 and TRBJ1-2; 9 positions agree with TRBD1. V trimming: 0 bases; J trimming: 7 bases; junction bases outside the gene matches: 6. Germline values: CDR1 MNHNY, CDR2 SVGAGI (reference sequence). The CDR3 is made up of 15 amino acids. The CDR3 loop is CASSYSQGASTGYTF. The CDR3 DNA reads as TGTGCCAGCAGTTACTCACAGGGGGCGTCGACTGGCTACACCTTC.

The genes are TRBV5-4 and TRBJ2-5; TRBD2 aligns across 11 bases. The CDR3 is made up of 15 amino acids. The junction had 3 bases not matched to a gene; V was cut back by 0 bases and J by 5 bases. Germline lookup yields CDR1 SGHNT and CDR2 YYREEE (reference sequence). The chain's CDR3 is CASSLVPSGRETQYF. As DNA, the CDR3 is TGTGCCAGCAGCTTGGTGCCTAGCGGGAGGGAGACCCAGTACTTC.

This chain links TRBV19 with TRBJ1-4, with D hard to call. The CDR3 is 16 amino acids. Trimming shortened V by 5 bases and J by 1 base, and 14 bases separated the two germline ends. The germline V gene has CDR1 LNHDA and CDR2 SQIVND (reference sequence). This CDR3 is CASSPGWAQTNEKLFF. CDR3 bases: TGTGCCAGTAGTCCGGGGTGGGCCCAAACTAATGAAAAACTGTTTTTT.